The next 23 T cell receptor beta chains were all read from a single sample in a study of blood T cell repertoires in COVID-19. Only in-frame clones appear in the TCRdb table, and some are missing; sequencing was by immunoSEQ multiplex PCR. This sample has about 160,000 clones, with about four fifths found just once. Sequencing used peripheral blood. The receptors stem from a man aged 65 to 85 who had recovered from COVID-19.

This chain connects TRBV27 to TRBJ2-7; 10 bases match TRBD1. CDR1 and CDR2 from the germline V gene are MNHEY and SMNVEV (reference sequence). The CDR3 spans 15 residues. V trimming: 7 bases; J trimming: 3 bases; junction bases outside the gene matches: 9. The CDR3 coding sequence is TGTGCCAGCAAGTCTCCGGGACAGGGGTACTACGAGCAGTACTTC. This translates into CASKSPGQGYYEQYF.

This sequence joins TRBV28 and TRBJ2-7, with TRBD2 matching 11 bases. Germline V gene data show CDR1 as MDHEN and CDR2 as SYDVKM. CDR3 length: 16 amino acids. The V and J ends lost 1 base and 3 bases, in that order; junction bases with no gene match: 5. DNA of the CDR3: TGTGCCAGCAGTTTATACGGGACTAGCGGACGCTACGAGCAGTACTTC. The encoded protein is CASSLYGTSGRYEQYF.

This chain uses TRBV7-8 with TRBJ1-1; unclear D gene. V lost 2 bases to trimming and J lost 1 base, with 11 bases between them. The CDR3 runs to 15 residues. From germline, CDR1 is SGHVS and CDR2 FQNEAQ. The CDR3 nucleotides read TGTGCCAGCAGCTTATATCCCCTCCCGAACACTGAAGCTTTCTTT. The encoded protein is CASSLYPLPNTEAFF.

The chain links TRBV18 to TRBJ2-3, with 8 bases aligning to TRBD2. The CDR3 spans 13 residues. J gave up 9 bases and V 3 bases, and 5 bases lay outside the gene matches. Germline CDR1 and CDR2: KGHSH and LQKENI. CDR3 bases: TGTGCCAGCTCACCGGCCGGGGGGGGCACGCAGTATTTT. Translation: CASSPAGGGTQYF.

This clone was seen repeatedly, ten times or more. This chain joins TRBV28 and TRBJ2-3; the D gene is possibly TRBD2 (8 bases). V dropped 2 bases and J dropped 5 bases, with 26 bases sitting between them. The length of the CDR3 is 19 residues. Looked up from germline, CDR1 is MDHEN and CDR2 is SYDVKM. The CDR3 is CASSLPDRAIAGYVDTQYF. The DNA for the CDR3 is TGTGCCAGCAGTTTACCTGACAGGGCTATAGCGGGATATGTAGATACGCAGTATTTT.

The chain uses TRBV6-5 and TRBJ1-3; maybe TRBD1 (6 bases). The V end lost 5 bases, the J end lost 4 bases, and 15 bases lay between the germline ends. The CDR3 is made up of 15 amino acids. Germline V lookup: CDR1 MNHEY, CDR2 SVGAGI. The CDR3 DNA reads TGTGCCAGCAGTCAGTCAGGGGATGCCGGAAACACCATATATTTT. It codes for CASSQSGDAGNTIYF.

This clone was counted a single time. The rearrangement joins TRBV5-5 to TRBJ1-1, with 12 positions matching TRBD1. V dropped 1 base and J dropped 5; count of bases not matched to a gene: 6. The CDR3 sequence is 16 residues long. Germline values: CDR1 SGHKS, CDR2 YYEKEE (reference sequence). The CDR3 loop reads CASSLLGQGAQTEAFF. Written as DNA, the CDR3 is TGTGCCAGCAGCTTGTTGGGACAGGGGGCACAAACTGAAGCTTTCTTT.

The chain carries TRBV20-1 and TRBJ1-4; no reliable D call. Trimming pared 0 bases from V and 7 bases from J, leaving 3 bases between. The CDR3 runs to 11 residues. From germline, CDR1 is DFQATT and CDR2 SNEGSKA (reference sequence). Here the CDR3 reads CSARDREKLFF. The CDR3 DNA reads as TGCAGTGCTAGAGATCGTGAAAAACTGTTTTTT.

The chain uses TRBV11-2 and TRBJ2-7; D possibly corresponds to TRBD1 (7 bases). The CDR3 sequence is 13 residues long. V was trimmed by 3 bases and J by 7 bases, leaving 13 bases between them. CDR1 is SGHAT and CDR2 is FQNNGV in the germline V gene. The CDR3: CASSFRGAGEQYF. The CDR3 DNA reads TGTGCCAGCAGCTTCAGGGGGGCAGGTGAGCAGTACTTC.

This chain links TRBV9 with TRBJ1-3; D call uncertain. CDR1 is SGDLS and CDR2 is YYNGEE in the germline V gene. This CDR3 contains 15 residues. V shed 4 bases and J shed 3 bases, with 14 bases lying between them. The CDR3 sequence is CASSLDTAHGNTIYF. The CDR3 DNA is TGTGCCAGCAGCCTAGACACAGCTCATGGAAACACCATATATTTT.

The J gene is TRBJ1-2, the V gene TRBV25-1, with 7 positions matching TRBD1. The J segment lost 2 bases and the V segment lost 4 bases, leaving 7 bases of the junction unmatched. The CDR3 covers 15 residues. Germline V gene sequence: CDR1 MGHDK, CDR2 SYGVNS. The CDR3 DNA reads TGTGCCAGCAGTGCTGCGGGGACAGCCAACTATGGCTACACCTTC. Translation: CASSAAGTANYGYTF.

The V and J genes are TRBV18 and TRBJ1-5; a weak D match, TRBD1 (5 bases). V lost 3 bases and J 2 bases, leaving 8 bases between the germline ends. CDR1 is KGHSH, CDR2 LQKENI, per germline. This CDR3 spans 14 amino acids. In DNA form, the CDR3 reads TGTGCCAGCTCACCCCAAGGGGGCAATCAGCCCCAGCATTTT. Translation gives CASSPQGGNQPQHF.

This clone came up once. This chain connects TRBV4-1 to TRBJ1-5, with D possibly TRBD1 on 6 matching bases. The CDR3 length is 15 residues. Trimming shortened V by 8 bases and J by 4 bases, and 18 bases separated the two germline ends. CDR1 and CDR2 from the germline V gene are MGHRA and YSYEKL. The CDR3 DNA is TGCGCCAGCGGACGAAGTAGCGGGACAAATCAGCCCCAGCATTTT. It yields the protein CASGRSSGTNQPQHF.

This chain links TRBV4-3 with TRBJ2-3, with 16 bases that match TRBD2. The V gene end was trimmed by 0 bases and the J gene end by 4 bases; junction bases not matched to a gene: 10. The CDR3 is 20 amino acids. CDR1 and CDR2 from the germline V gene are LGHNA and YSLEER. CDR3 sequence reads: CASSQEPGTSGRADADTQYF. CDR3 nucleotides: TGCGCCAGCAGCCAAGAACCCGGGACTAGCGGGAGGGCCGACGCAGATACGCAGTATTTT.

The chain recombines TRBV5-1 with TRBJ2-1; 9 bases align to TRBD1. The germline gives CDR1 SGHRS, CDR2 YFSETQ. The CDR3 length is 15 residues. J lost 7 bases, V lost 3 bases, and 8 bases had no gene match. The CDR3 DNA reads as TGCGCCAGCAGCTCGGGACTGACAGGGGGTAATGAGCAGTTCTTC. Translated: CASSSGLTGGNEQFF.

The V gene is TRBV5-8, the J gene TRBJ1-2, with TRBD1 matching over 9 bases. Germline CDR1 and CDR2: SGHTS and YDEGEE. The CDR3 runs to 12 residues. Germline trimming cut 5 bases from V and 5 bases from J; bases unmatched to any gene: 1. CDR3 nucleotides: TGTGCCAGCAGGGACAGGGGATATGGCTACACCTTC. This sequence encodes CASRDRGYGYTF.

This chain links TRBV30 with TRBJ2-3; TRBD2 might be the D (5 bases). This CDR3 contains 13 residues. Trimming cost V 0 bases and J 4 bases, with 8 bases left between them. Germline CDR1 GTSNPN, CDR2 SVGIG (reference sequence). The DNA of the CDR3 is TGTGCCTGGAGTGTGGGGAGCCCAGATACGCAGTATTTT. Protein product: CAWSVGSPDTQYF.

The chain uses TRBV6-1 and TRBJ2-3, with TRBD2 identical over 9 bases. The germline V gene has CDR1 MNHNS and CDR2 SASEGT. After removal of 3 bases from V and 2 bases from J, the junction contained 3 bases not matched to a gene. The CDR3 has 15 residues. The CDR3 loop is CASSEIAGVTDTQYF. CDR3 bases: TGTGCCAGCAGTGAGATAGCGGGAGTCACAGATACGCAGTATTTT.

The genes are TRBV7-9 and TRBJ2-3, with 8 bases identical to TRBD2. After removal of 5 bases from V and 8 bases from J, the junction contained 0 bases not matched to a gene. The CDR3 has 11 amino acids. Germline CDR1 is SEHNR and CDR2 is FQNEAQ (reference sequence). CDR3 sequence (DNA): TGTGCCAGCAGCGCGGGGGGTACGCAGTATTTT. As protein: CASSAGGTQYF.

This sequence joins TRBV6-2 or TRBV6-3 and TRBJ2-5, with a possible D match to TRBD2 (6 bases). Germline values: CDR1 MNHEY, CDR2 SVGEGT. The CDR3 runs to 11 residues. Deletions cut 5 bases from V and 10 bases from J, with 11 bases between. The CDR3 protein is CASSQGTLQYF. CDR3 DNA: TGTGCCAGCAGTCAAGGGACTCTCCAGTACTTC.

J is TRBJ2-7 and V is TRBV5-1; 8 positions match TRBD1. The germline V gene has CDR1 SGHRS and CDR2 YFSETQ. Trimming took 1 base from V and 3 from J; bases not matched to a gene: 6. This CDR3 region has 15 residues. CDR3 sequence (DNA): TGCGCCAGCAGCTTGTCTGTGGACAGGGACTACGAGCAGTACTTC. Its translation is CASSLSVDRDYEQYF. Filled out from reference TRBV5-1 and TRBJ2-7, the complete variable domain reads KAGVTQTPRYLIKTRGQQVTLSCSPISGHRSVSWYQQTPGQGLQFLFEYFSETQRNKGNFPGRFSGRQFSNSRSEMNVSTLELGDSALYLCASSLSVDRDYEQYFGPGTRLTVT.

The chain couples TRBV15 to TRBJ2-7; 7 positions match TRBD2. V lost 1 base, J lost 6 bases, and 9 bases stayed unmatched. CDR1 and CDR2 (germline): LNHNV, YYDKDF (reference sequence). The CDR3 is 15 amino acids. DNA for the CDR3: TGTGCCACCAGCAGAGCGGTGACGCGGGAGTCCGAGCAGTACTTC. Protein sequence: CATSRAVTRESEQYF.

The V call is TRBV5-6, the J call TRBJ2-1, with D unresolved. V was clipped by 0 bases and J by 8 bases, with 6 bases between them. CDR1 and CDR2 from the germline V gene are SGHDT and YYEEEE. This CDR3 contains 12 residues. The CDR3 DNA follows: TGTGCCAGCAGCTTGGCCGGGTATGAGCAGTTCTTC. Translating it yields CASSLAGYEQFF. The variable domain in full, with the rest retrieved from reference TRBV5-6 and TRBJ2-1, is DAGVTQSPTHLIKTRGQQVTLRCSPKSGHDTVSWYQQALGQGPQFIFQYYEEEERQRGNFPDRFSGHQFPNYSSELNVNALLLGDSALYLCASSLAGYEQFFGPGTRLTVL.